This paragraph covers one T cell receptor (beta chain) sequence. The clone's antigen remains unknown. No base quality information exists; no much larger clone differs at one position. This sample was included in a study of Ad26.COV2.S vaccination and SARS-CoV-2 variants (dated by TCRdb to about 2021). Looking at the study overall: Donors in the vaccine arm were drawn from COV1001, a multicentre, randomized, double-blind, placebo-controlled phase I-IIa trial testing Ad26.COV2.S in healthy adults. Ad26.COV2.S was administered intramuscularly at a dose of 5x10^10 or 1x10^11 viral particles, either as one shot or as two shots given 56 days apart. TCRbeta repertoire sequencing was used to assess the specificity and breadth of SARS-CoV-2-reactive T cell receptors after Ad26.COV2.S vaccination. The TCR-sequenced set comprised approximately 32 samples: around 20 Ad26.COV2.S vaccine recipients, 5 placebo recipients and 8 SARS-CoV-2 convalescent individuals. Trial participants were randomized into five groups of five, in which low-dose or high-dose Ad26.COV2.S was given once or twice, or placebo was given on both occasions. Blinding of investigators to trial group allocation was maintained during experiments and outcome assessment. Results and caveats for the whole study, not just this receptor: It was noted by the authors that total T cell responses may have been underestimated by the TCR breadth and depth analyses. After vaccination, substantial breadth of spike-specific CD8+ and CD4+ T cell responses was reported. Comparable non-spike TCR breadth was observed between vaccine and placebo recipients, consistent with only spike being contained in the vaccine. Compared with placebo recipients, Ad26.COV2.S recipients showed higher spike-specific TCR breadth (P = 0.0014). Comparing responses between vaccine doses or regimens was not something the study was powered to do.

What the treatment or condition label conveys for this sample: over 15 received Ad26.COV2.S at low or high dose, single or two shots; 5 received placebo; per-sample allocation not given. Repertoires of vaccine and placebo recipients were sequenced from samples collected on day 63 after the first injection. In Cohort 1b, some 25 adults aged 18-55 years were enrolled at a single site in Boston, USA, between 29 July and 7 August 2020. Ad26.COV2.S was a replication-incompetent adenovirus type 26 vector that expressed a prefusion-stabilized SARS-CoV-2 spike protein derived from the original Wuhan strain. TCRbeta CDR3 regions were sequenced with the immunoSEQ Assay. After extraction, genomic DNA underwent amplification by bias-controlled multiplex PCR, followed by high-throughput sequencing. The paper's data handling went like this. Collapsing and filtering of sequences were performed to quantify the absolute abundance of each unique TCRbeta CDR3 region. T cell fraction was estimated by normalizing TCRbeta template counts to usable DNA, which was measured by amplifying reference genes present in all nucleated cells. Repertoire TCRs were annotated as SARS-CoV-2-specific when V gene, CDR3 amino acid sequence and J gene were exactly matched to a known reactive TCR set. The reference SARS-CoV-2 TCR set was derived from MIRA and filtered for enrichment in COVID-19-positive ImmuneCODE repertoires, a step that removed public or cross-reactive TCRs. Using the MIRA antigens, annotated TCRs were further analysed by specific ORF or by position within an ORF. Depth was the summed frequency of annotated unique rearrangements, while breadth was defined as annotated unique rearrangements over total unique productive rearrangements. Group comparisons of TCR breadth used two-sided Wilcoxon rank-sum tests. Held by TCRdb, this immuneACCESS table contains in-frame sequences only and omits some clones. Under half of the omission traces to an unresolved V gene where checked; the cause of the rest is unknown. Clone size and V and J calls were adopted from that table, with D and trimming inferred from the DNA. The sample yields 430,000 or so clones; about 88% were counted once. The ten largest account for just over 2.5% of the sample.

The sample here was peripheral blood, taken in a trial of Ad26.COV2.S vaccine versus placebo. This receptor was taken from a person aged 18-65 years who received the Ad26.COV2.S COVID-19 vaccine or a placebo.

The CDR3 sequence is CASSLDRGYGYTF. The DNA sequence is as follows: TGTGCCAGCAGCTTGGACAGGGGCTATGGCTACACCTTC. Recombination joined TRBV13 with TRBJ1-2, with 9 bases aligning to TRBD1. CDR1 and CDR2 are read off the germline V gene (reference sequence) as PRHDT and FYEKMQ. Taken from cysteine to phenylalanine, the CDR3 has 13 residues. Only the CDR3 DNA is retained, 39 bases long and in frame from the first base. Unmatched junction bases come to 0, with V trimmed by 3 bases and J by 4 bases.